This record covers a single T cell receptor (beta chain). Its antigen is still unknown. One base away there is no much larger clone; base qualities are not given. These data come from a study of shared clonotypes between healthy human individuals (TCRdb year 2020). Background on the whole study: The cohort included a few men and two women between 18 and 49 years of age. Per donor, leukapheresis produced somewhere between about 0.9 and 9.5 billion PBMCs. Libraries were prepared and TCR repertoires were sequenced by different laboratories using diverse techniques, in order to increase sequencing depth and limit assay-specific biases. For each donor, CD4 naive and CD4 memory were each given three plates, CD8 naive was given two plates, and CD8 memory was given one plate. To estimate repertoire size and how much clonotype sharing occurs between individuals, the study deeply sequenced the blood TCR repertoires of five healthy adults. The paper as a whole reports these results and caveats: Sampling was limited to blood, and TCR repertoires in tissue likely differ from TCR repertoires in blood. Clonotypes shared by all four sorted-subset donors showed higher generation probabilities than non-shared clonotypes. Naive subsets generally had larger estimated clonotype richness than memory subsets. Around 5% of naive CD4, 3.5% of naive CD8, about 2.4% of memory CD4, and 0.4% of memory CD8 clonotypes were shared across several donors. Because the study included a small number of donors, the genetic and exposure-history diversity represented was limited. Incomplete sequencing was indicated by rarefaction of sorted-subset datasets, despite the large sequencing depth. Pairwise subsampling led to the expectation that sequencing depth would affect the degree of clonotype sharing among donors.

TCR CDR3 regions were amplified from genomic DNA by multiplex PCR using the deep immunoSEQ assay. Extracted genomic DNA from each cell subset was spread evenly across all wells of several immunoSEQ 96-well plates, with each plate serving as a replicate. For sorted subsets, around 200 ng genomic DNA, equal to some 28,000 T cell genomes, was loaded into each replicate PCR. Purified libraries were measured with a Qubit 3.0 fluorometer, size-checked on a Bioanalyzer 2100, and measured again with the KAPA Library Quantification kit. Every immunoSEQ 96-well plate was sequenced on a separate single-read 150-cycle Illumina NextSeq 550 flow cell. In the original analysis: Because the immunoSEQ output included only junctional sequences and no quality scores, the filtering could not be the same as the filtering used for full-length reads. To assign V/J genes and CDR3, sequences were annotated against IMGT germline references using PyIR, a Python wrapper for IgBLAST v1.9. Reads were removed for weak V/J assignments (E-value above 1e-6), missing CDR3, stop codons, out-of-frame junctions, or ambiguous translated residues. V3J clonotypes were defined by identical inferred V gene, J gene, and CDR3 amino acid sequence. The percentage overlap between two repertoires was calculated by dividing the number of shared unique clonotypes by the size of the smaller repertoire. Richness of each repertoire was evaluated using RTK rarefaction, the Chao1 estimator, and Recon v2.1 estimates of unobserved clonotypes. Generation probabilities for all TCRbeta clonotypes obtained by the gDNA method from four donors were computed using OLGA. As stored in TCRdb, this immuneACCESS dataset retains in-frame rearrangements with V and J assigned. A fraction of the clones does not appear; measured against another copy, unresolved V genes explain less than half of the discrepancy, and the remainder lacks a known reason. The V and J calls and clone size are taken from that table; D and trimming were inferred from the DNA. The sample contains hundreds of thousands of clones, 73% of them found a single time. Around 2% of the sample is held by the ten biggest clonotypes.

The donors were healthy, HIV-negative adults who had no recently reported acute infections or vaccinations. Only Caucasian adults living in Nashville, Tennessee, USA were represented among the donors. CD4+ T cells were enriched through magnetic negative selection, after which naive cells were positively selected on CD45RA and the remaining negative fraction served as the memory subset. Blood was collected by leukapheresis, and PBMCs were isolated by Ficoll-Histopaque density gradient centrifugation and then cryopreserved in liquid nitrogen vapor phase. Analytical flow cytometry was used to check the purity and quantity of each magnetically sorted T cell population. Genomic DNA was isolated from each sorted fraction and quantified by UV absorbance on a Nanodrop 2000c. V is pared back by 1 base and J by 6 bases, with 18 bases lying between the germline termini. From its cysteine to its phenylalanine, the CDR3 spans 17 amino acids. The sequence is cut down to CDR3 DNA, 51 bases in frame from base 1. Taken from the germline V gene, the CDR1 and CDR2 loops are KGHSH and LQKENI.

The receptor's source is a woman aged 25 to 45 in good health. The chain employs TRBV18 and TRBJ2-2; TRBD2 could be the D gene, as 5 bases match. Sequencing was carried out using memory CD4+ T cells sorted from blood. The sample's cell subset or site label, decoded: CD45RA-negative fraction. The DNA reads TGTGCCAGCTCACCACAGAACGGAGGAGGAGCAGCCGGGGAGCTGTTTTTT. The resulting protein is CASSPQNGGGAAGELFF.